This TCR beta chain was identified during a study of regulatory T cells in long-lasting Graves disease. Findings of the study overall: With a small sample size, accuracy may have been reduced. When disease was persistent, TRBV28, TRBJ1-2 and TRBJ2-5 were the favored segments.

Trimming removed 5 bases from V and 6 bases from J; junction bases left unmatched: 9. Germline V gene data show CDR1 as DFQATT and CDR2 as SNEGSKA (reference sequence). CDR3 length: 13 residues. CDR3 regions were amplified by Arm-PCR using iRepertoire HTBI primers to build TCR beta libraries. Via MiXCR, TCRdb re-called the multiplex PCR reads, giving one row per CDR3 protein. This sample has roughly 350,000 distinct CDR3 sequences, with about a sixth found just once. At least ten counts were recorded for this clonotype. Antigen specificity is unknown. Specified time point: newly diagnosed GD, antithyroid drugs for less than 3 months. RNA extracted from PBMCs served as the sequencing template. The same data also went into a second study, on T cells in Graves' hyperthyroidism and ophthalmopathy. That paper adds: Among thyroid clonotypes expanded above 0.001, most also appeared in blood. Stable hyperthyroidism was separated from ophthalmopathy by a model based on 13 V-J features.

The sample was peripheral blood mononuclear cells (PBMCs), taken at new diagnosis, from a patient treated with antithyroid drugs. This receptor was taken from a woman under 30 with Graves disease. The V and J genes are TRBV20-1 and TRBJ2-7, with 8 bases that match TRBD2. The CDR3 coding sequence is TGCAGTGCTGTCGGGACTAGAAGAGTCGAGCAGTACTTC. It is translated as CSAVGTRRVEQYF.